This T cell receptor beta chain was sequenced for a study of blood T cell repertoires in COVID-19. Study details: There were acute and convalescent COVID-19 samples, and they came from the United States, Italy and Spain. The analysed material was cDNA or gDNA that came from T cells, B-cell-depleted T cells, or PBMCs.

The germline CDR1 and CDR2 sequences are SGHRS and YFSETQ. This CDR3 region has 15 residues. V was clipped by 4 bases and J by 4 bases; unmatched bases: 8. Original processing notes: Reference gene primer amplification gave nucleated cell count estimates. Some clones are missing from TCRdb's copy, which holds only in-frame ones; the method was immunoSEQ multiplex PCR. That table supplies the V and J calls and clone size; D and trimming were determined from the DNA. The data hold approximately 180,000 clones, with 80% to 90% observed a single time. This receptor was taken from a man aged 60 to 75 with acute or convalescent COVID-19. The chain employs TRBV5-1 and TRBJ2-7, with 10 bases identical to TRBD1. Source material: peripheral blood. CDR3 sequence: CASSPGDRGKYEQYF. In nucleotides, the CDR3 is TGCGCCAGCAGCCCCGGGGACAGGGGAAAATACGAGCAGTACTTC.